The clone carrying this TCR beta chain was recorded once. Its cognate antigen is unknown. This entry belongs to a study of cytomegalovirus exposure and HLA in healthy donors. General study results and limits: There were approximately 150 TCR beta chains listed as cytomegalovirus-associated. An analysis was carried out at a later point. It showed that HLA-associated TCR beta chains were more clonally expanded than equally common non-associated chains.

V was clipped by 5 bases and J by 4 bases; unmatched bases: 11. This CDR3 is 16 amino acids long. Germline loops: CDR1 SGHTA, CDR2 FQGTGA. 60 Vbeta and 13 Jbeta primers were used in PCR. Sequencing used immunoSEQ multiplex PCR; TCRdb keeps in-frame clones, though not all of them. The sample lists approximately 100,000 clones; around two thirds were seen once. The receptor's source is a young man in good health and CMV-seropositive. Sequencing was done on a sample of PBMCs. J is TRBJ1-2 and V is TRBV7-3, with 9 bases fitting TRBD1. CDR3: CASSPGTGKFSYGYTF. In nucleotides, the CDR3 is TGTGCCAGCAGCCCCGGGACAGGGAAGTTTAGCTATGGCTACACCTTC.